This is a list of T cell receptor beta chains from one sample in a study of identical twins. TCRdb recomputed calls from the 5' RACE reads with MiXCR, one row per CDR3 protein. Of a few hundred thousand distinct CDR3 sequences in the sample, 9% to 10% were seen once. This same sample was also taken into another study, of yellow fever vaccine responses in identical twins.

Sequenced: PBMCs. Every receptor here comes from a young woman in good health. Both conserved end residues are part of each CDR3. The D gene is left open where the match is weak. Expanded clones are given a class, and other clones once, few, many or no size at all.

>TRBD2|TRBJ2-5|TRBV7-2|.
CASSFIGLAGEQETQYF
TGTGCCAGCAGCTTCATAGGACTAGCGGGAGAGCAAGAGACCCAGTACTTC
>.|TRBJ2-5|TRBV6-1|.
CASSQRNTGGETQYF
TGTGCCAGCAGTCAGAGAAATACCGGGGGAGAGACCCAGTACTTC
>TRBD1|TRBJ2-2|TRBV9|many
CASSIQTGKVGGELFF
TGTGCCAGCAGCATACAGACAGGGAAAGTCGGCGGGGAGCTGTTTTTT
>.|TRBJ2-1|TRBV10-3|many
CAICSSPGYNEQFF
TGTGCCATCTGCTCAAGTCCGGGGTACAATGAGCAGTTCTTC
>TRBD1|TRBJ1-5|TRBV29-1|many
CSVHTGEGQPQHF
TGCAGCGTTCACACAGGGGAAGGTCAGCCCCAGCATTTT
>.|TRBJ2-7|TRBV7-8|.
CASSLRDAISYEQYF
TGTGCCAGCAGCTTACGGGACGCCATCTCCTACGAGCAGTACTTC
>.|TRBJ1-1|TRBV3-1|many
CASSQLGMGEAFF
TGTGCCAGCAGCCAGTTGGGGATGGGTGAAGCTTTCTTT
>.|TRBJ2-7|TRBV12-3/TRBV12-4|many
CASSPALESYEQYF
TGTGCCAGCAGTCCCGCGCTAGAATCCTACGAGCAGTACTTC
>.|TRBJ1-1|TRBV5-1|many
CASSLAGRAEAFF
TGCGCCAGCAGCTTGGCGGGGAGGGCTGAAGCTTTCTTT
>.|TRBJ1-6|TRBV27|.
CASSPPYSPLHF
TGTGCCAGCAGTCCGCCATATTCACCCCTCCACTTT
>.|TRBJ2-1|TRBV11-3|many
CASSLKPGTDSYNEQFF
TGTGCCAGCAGCTTAAAACCTGGGACGGATTCCTACAATGAGCAGTTCTTC
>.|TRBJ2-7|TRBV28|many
CASSRLAQGRYEQYF
TGTGCCAGCAGCCGCTTGGCCCAGGGCCGCTACGAGCAGTACTTC
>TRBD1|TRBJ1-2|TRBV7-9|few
CASSFPGTGNYGYTF
TGTGCCAGCAGCTTCCCCGGGACAGGGAACTATGGCTACACCTTC
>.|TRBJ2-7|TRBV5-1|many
CASSLTAEGDLYEQYF
TGCGCCAGCAGCTTGACAGCCGAAGGGGACCTCTACGAGCAGTACTTC
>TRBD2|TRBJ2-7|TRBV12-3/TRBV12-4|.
CASSGGTSSPDEQYF
TGTGCCAGCAGCGGAGGGACTAGCTCTCCCGACGAGCAGTACTTC
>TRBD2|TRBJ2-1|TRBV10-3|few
CAISDEAGGSTEQFF
TGTGCCATCAGTGACGAAGCGGGAGGTTCAACTGAGCAGTTCTTC
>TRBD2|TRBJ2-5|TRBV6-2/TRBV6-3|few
CASSPGPGGKETQYF
TGTGCCAGCAGTCCAGGCCCGGGGGGGAAAGAGACCCAGTACTTC
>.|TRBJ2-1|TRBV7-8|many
CASSLEGGPSLNEQFF
TGTGCCAGCAGCTTAGAGGGCGGACCCTCCCTCAATGAGCAGTTCTTC